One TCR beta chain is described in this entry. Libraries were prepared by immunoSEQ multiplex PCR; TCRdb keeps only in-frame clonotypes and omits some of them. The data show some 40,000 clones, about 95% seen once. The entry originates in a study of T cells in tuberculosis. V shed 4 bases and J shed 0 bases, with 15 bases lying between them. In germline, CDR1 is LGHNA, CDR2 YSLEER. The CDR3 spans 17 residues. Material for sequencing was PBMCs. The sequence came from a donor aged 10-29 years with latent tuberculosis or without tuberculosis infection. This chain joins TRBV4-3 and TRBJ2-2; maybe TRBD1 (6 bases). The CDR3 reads CASSLPPGHSNTGELFF. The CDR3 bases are TGCGCCAGCAGCCTACCGCCGGGACACTCGAACACCGGGGAGCTGTTTTTT.